This TCR beta chain was captured by sequencing in a study of control samples from healthy donors and cancer patients. V was trimmed by 2 bases and J by 2 bases, leaving 15 bases between them. In germline, CDR1 is MNHEY, CDR2 SVGAGI. The CDR3 runs to 16 residues. Clones were read by immunoSEQ multiplex PCR, and TCRdb kept only the in-frame ones, dropping some. The sample comprises approximately 90,000 clones, less than 90% of which are singletons, and approximately 15% rests with the top ten. The chain couples TRBV6-5 to TRBJ1-1, with D tentatively TRBD1 (5 bases). The sample consisted of blood. The sequence derives from a woman between 65 and 79 years old in good health. CDR3 sequence reads: CASSYLGGAGNTEAFF. CDR3 DNA sequence: TGTGCCAGCAGTTACCTTGGCGGGGCAGGAAACACTGAAGCTTTCTTT.